This T cell receptor beta chain is from a study of hypomethylating agent response in myelodysplastic syndrome (dated by TCRdb to the early 2020s). For the study in its entirety: Patients were treated with the hypomethylating agents azacitidine (8 of 11) or decitabine (3 of 11). The cohort included several male and a couple of female myelodysplastic syndrome patients. On average the patients were about 70 +/- 6 years old, and a diploid cytogenetic profile was seen most often. The most frequent mutation was TET2, found in about 50% of the 11 patients. A few patients did not respond, whereas six or seven responded with either complete response or hematologic improvement. Response was defined as complete response or hematologic improvement, and patients meeting neither criterion were classed as non-responders.

The method was the immunoSEQ multiplex PCR assay. Each sample was run at survey resolution as two replicates of around 200 ng apiece, for a total of approximately 400 ng of DNA. Rearranged TCRB sequences in genomic DNA were detected with the hsTCRB kit using multiplex PCR primers targeting V and J genes. The CDR3 region was amplified in a first PCR of 31 cycles using the QIAGEN Multiplex PCR Kit. Sample barcodes and Illumina adapters were attached to each replicate during a second PCR lasting 7 to 9 cycles. Quantification of the pooled libraries was done with a QuantStudio 6 and the KAPA library quantification kit. Approximately 15 pM of pooled libraries was sequenced on an Illumina MiSeq using 156-cycle single-end reads and a 15-cycle index read. On the authors' methods: VDJdb annotation flagged 1.7% of 168,753 unique clonotypes as previously reported viral-epitope-specific. Raw reads were processed by the immunoSEQ Data Assistant and immunoSEQ Analyzer into normalized, annotated TCRB repertoires. BioAnalyzer and version 0.6.5 of the immunarch R package were the tools used for clonotype analysis. Before richness was estimated, every repertoire was downsampled to match the clone count of the smallest repertoire. Clonotypes were categorized as expanded, contracted or novel by Fisher's exact tests, where a novel clonotype had zero frequency before treatment. Significantly changed CDR3 beta sequences were clustered with GLIPH2 at simulation_depth=1000 and kmer_min_depth=3, and CDR3s shorter than five residues were left out. Imported from immuneACCESS, the table was reduced by TCRdb to in-frame sequences with V and J called. These copies leave out some clones; in studies compared against another copy, an unresolved V gene accounts for under half, and the cause of the remainder is not known. D and trimming come from the DNA, and the V and J calls and clone size come from that table. Recorded for this sample are approximately 6,800 clones; more than 85% of them occurred a single time. The ten top clones hold roughly 16% of the sample.

Bulk bone marrow was analyzed without sorting T-cell subsets. Bone marrow from approximately ten myelodysplastic syndrome patients, collected before and after hypomethylating agent therapy, underwent immunosequencing of the TCR beta CDR3 regions. For longitudinal repertoire tracking, a baseline bone marrow plus two to three bone marrows at different post-treatment timepoints were contributed by each patient. Whole bone marrow served as the source for genomic DNA extraction, with DNA quality checked using TapeStation, NanoDrop OneC and PicoGreen assays. From its cysteine to its phenylalanine, the CDR3 spans 17 amino acids. This entry keeps only the CDR3 DNA: 51 bases, framed from base 1. Sequences ENHRY (CDR1) and SYGVKD (CDR2) are obtained from the germline V gene. General findings and caveats noted by the study authors: The healthy control donors were not matched in age to the MDS patients, and this mismatch could have affected the comparison between MDS and healthy donors. Only about a dozen patients were analyzed, making the cohort small. The shared GLIPH2 clusters might recognize novel MDS antigens, but this possibility was not confirmed and requires experimental validation. Novel clonotypes appeared more often in responders, whereas non-responders had more contracted clonotypes after treatment. After hypomethylating agent treatment, no significant change in richness, rarefaction diversity or clonality was seen, either across all patients or within response groups.

As concerns this clone: Its antigen specificity is not known. The germline gene is not matched at one end of the junction; a read error may be the cause.

This clonotype was sampled from a human donor with myelodysplastic syndrome. The chain is encoded by TRBV10-3 joined to TRBJ2-5, with TRBD2 identical over 9 junction bases. The sequencing here drew on bone marrow, taken before or after starting hypomethylating agent treatment for myelodysplastic syndrome (not recorded which). The nucleotide sequence reads as follows: TGTGCCATCAGCGAGTTGAGGGTAGCGGGGGACCAAGAGACCCAGTACTTC. This is translated as CAISELRVAGDQETQYF.